This T cell receptor (beta chain) was identified in a study of shared clonotypes between healthy human individuals (dated by TCRdb to between 2020 and 2021). About the study as a whole: A few men and a couple of women, aged 18 to 49 years, made up the cohort. To estimate repertoire size and how much clonotypes are shared between individuals, the study performed deep sequencing of blood TCR repertoires from 4 to 6 healthy adults. Leukapheresis yielded between about 0.85 and 9 billion PBMCs per donor. For each donor, three plates each were used for CD4 naive and CD4 memory, two plates were used for CD8 naive, and one plate was used for CD8 memory. To increase sequencing depth and limit assay-specific biases, TCR repertoire library preparation and sequencing were carried out by different laboratories using diverse techniques. The full study reports these points: Based on pairwise subsampling, the degree of clonotype sharing among donors was expected to be affected by sequencing depth. Roughly 5.2% of naive CD4, 3.5% of naive CD8, around 2.3% of memory CD4, and more than 0.35% of memory CD8 clonotypes were shared across several donors. The small number of donors limited the genetic and exposure-history diversity represented. Higher generation probabilities were observed for clonotypes shared by all four sorted-subset donors than for non-shared clonotypes. Larger estimated clonotype richness was generally found for naive subsets than for memory subsets. Sampling was restricted to blood, and TCR repertoires in tissue are likely to differ from TCR repertoires in blood. Rarefaction of sorted-subset datasets indicated incomplete sequencing despite the large sequencing depth.

Using the deep immunoSEQ assay, TCR CDR3 regions were amplified from genomic DNA by multiplex PCR. For each cell subset, the extracted genomic DNA was distributed evenly across all wells of several immunoSEQ 96-well plates, and each plate served as one replicate. For sorted subsets, approximately 200 ng of genomic DNA, equivalent to 30,000 or so T cell genomes, went into each replicate PCR. Purified libraries were measured with a Qubit 3.0 fluorometer, size-checked on a Bioanalyzer 2100, and measured again with the KAPA Library Quantification kit. Each immunoSEQ 96-well plate was sequenced on its own single-read 150-cycle Illumina NextSeq 550 flow cell. Per the source publication's procedure: Because the immunoSEQ output included only junctional sequences and no quality scores, the filtering could not be the same as the filtering used for full-length reads. Sequences were annotated with PyIR, a Python wrapper for IgBLAST v1.9, and V/J genes and CDR3 were assigned using IMGT germline references. Any read was removed if the V/J assignment was weak (E-value above 1e-6), the CDR3 was missing, or the read contained stop codons, out-of-frame junctions, or ambiguous translated residues. V3J clonotypes were defined as sequences sharing an identical inferred V gene, J gene, and CDR3 amino acid sequence. To compute the percentage overlap between repertoires, the number of shared unique clonotypes was divided by the size of the smaller repertoire. RTK rarefaction, the Chao1 estimator, and Recon v2.1 estimates of unobserved clonotypes were used to assess repertoire richness. Generation probabilities were computed with OLGA for all TCRbeta clonotypes obtained by the gDNA method from a handful of donors. Sourced from immuneACCESS, this table was stored by TCRdb with only in-frame sequences that have V and J called. A share of the clones is absent; for the studies checked, an unresolved V gene accounts for under half, and the remainder has no known explanation. That table supplies the V and J calls and clone size; D and trimming were determined from the DNA. The sample table lists 1.5 million to 2.5 million clones, approximately 94% of them with a count of one. The ten largest clonotypes hold 0.9% to 1.5% of the sample.

CD8 naive samples consisted of CD45RO-negative cells that were positively selected for CCR7, yielding a CD45RA+CCR7+ population without TemRA cells. The donors were healthy, HIV-negative adults who had no recently reported acute infections or vaccinations. Every donor was a Caucasian adult residing in Nashville, Tennessee, USA. Blood was collected by leukapheresis, and PBMCs were isolated by Ficoll-Histopaque density gradient centrifugation and then cryopreserved in liquid nitrogen vapor phase. Analytical flow cytometry was used to check the purity and quantity of every magnetically sorted T cell population. Genomic DNA was isolated from every sorted fraction and measured by UV absorbance on a Nanodrop 2000c. V is trimmed back by 0 bases and J by 2 bases, and the junction contains 15 bases that no gene match accounts for. The germline V gene provides CDR1 SGHRS and CDR2 YFSETQ. Including cysteine and phenylalanine, the CDR3 has 19 amino acids. The read is trimmed to its CDR3 DNA, 57 bases read in frame from base 1.

This clone was counted once. Its antigen target is currently unknown. No base-level quality is on record; no much larger clone is a single base apart. The chain is made from TRBV5-1 and TRBJ2-3; the central 7 bases match TRBD2. The TCR comes from a man aged 18 to 30 in good health. Sequencing was done on a sample of naive CD8+ T cells sorted from blood. Read against the paper, the sample's cell subset or site label means: CD45RA+CCR7+. CDR3 sequence: CASSLDAVAGPKITDTQYF. The DNA sequence is as follows: TGCGCCAGCAGCTTGGACGCGGTAGCGGGCCCGAAAATCACAGATACGCAGTATTTT.